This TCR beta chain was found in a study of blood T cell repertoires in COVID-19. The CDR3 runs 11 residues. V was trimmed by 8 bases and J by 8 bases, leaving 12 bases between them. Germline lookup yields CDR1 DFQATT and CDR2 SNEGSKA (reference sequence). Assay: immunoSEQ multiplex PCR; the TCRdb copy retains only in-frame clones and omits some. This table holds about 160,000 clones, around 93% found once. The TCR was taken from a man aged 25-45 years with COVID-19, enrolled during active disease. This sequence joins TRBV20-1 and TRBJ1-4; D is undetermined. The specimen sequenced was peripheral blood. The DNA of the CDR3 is TGCAGTCCTTGGTACTCCGAAAAACTGTTTTTT. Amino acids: CSPWYSEKLFF.